The next 9 T cell receptor beta chains were all read from a single sample in a study of shared clonotypes between healthy human individuals. Method: immunoSEQ multiplex PCR; TCRdb's copy keeps in-frame clones and lacks some. Among roughly 2.4 million clones listed, around 95% were seen once. What was sequenced was naive CD4+ T cells sorted from blood. Stated subset: CD45RA+ positively selected. These receptors were collected from a man aged 18-30 years in good health.

This chain links TRBV10-3 with TRBJ2-5; TRBD2 matches 8 bases. Germline assignment: CDR1 ENHRY and CDR2 SYGVKD. Trimming cost V 6 bases and J 5 bases; bases outside gene matches: 8. The CDR3 sequence is 14 residues long. Written as DNA, the CDR3 is TGTGCCATCAGCTCCTCGGGGGGGTGGGAGACCCAGTACTTC. Protein product: CAISSSGGWETQYF.

As for this clone: Distinct nucleotide sequences in the sample also encode this CDR3. V is TRBV6-1 and J is TRBJ2-2; D is unclear. The CDR3 contains 14 residues. Looked up from germline, CDR1 is MNHNS and CDR2 is SASEGT. V was trimmed by 2 bases and J by 1 base, leaving 5 bases between them. The CDR3 protein is CASSEPGNTGELFF. CDR3 DNA sequence: TGTGCCAGCAGTGAACCAGGGAACACCGGGGAGCTGTTTTTT.

CDR3 sequence: CAWSVGGLETDTQYF. CDR3 nucleotide sequence: TGTGCCTGGTCGGTTGGGGGACTAGAGACAGATACGCAGTATTTT. V and J are TRBV30 and TRBJ2-3; 8 bases match TRBD2. CDR3 length equals 15 residues. CDR1 is GTSNPN and CDR2 is SVGIG in the germline V gene (reference sequence). V lost 5 bases and J lost 3; bases outside the gene matches: 10.

The rearrangement uses TRBV6-5 and TRBJ1-3; possible D gene TRBD1, 5 bases. Deletions cut 6 bases from V and 0 bases from J, with 12 bases between. The CDR3 sequence is 15 residues long. CDR1 and CDR2 (germline): MNHEY, SVGAGI. CDR3 bases: TGTGCCAGCAGCGTCCAGGGAAGCTCTGGAAACACCATATATTTT. Protein: CASSVQGSSGNTIYF.

The V gene is TRBV6-1, the J gene TRBJ1-6; D is possibly TRBD1 (6 bases). Germline V gene data show CDR1 as MNHNS and CDR2 as SASEGT. This CDR3 spans 15 amino acids. Trimming took 6 bases from V and 5 from J, leaving 14 bases between them. CDR3 sequence: CASRITGTNNSPLHF. CDR3 bases: TGTGCCAGCAGGATTACCGGGACAAATAATTCACCCCTCCACTTT.

CDR3 in DNA: TGCGCCAGCAGCTTATTGGGACGGACCACCGGGGAGCTGTTTTTT. Its protein is CASSLLGRTTGELFF. V usage is TRBV5-1 and J usage is TRBJ2-2; D is perhaps TRBD1 or TRBD2 (5 bases each). The germline V gene has CDR1 SGHRS and CDR2 YFSETQ. The V end lost 2 bases, the J end lost 4 bases, and 12 bases lay between the germline ends. CDR3 size: 15 residues.

V usage is TRBV10-3 and J usage is TRBJ2-2; D is unresolved. CDR3 size: 14 residues. Germline CDR1 is ENHRY and CDR2 is SYGVKD. Trimming pared 0 bases from V and 7 bases from J, leaving 9 bases between. CDR3 nucleotides: TGTGCCATCAGTGAGTCGTCCCTTGGCGGGGAGCTGTTTTTT. Its translation: CAISESSLGGELFF.

The chain links TRBV7-2 to TRBJ2-7, with D hard to call. CDR3 length: 15 amino acids. Germline V gives CDR1 SGHTA, CDR2 FQGNSA. The V end was cut by 3 bases, the J end by 1 base, with 13 bases between. This chain's CDR3 is CASSLDLPRSYEQYF. The CDR3 coding sequence is TGTGCCAGCAGCTTGGACCTTCCGAGGTCCTACGAGCAGTACTTC. The complete variable domain, with remaining parts taken from reference TRBV7-2 and TRBJ2-7, reads GAGVSQSPSNKVTEKGKDVELRCDPISGHTALYWYRQSLGQGLEFLIYFQGNSAPDKSGLPSDRFSAERTGGSVSTLTIQRTQQEDSAVYLCASSLDLPRSYEQYFGPGTRLTVT.

The chain employs TRBV10-3 and TRBJ2-2; the match to TRBD1 covers 12 bases. The CDR3 covers 17 residues. CDR1 is ENHRY, CDR2 SYGVKD, per germline. After removal of 6 bases from V and 0 bases from J, the junction contained 5 bases not matched to a gene. CDR3 protein: CAISRDRGPANTGELFF. Written as DNA, the CDR3 is TGTGCCATCAGCCGGGACAGGGGGCCCGCGAACACCGGGGAGCTGTTTTTT.